These 7 T cell receptor beta chains were sequenced from one sample in a study of PD-L1 blockade in urothelial cancer. The repertoire was sequenced with immunoSEQ multiplex PCR; TCRdb's copy has only in-frame clones and lacks some. The repertoire holds roughly 32,000 clones, with around 83% as singletons. Source: PBMCs, taken around atezolizumab (anti-PD-L1) treatment. The source of these receptors is a man aged 55 to 70 with urothelial cancer.

This chain connects TRBV15 to TRBJ2-1; TRBD1 matches at 7 bases. Germline CDR1 reads LNHNV; CDR2 reads YYDKDF (reference sequence). V lost 0 bases and J lost 8; bases outside the gene matches: 4. The CDR3 has 14 amino acids. CDR3 loop: CATSRDRTGDEQFF. The DNA for the CDR3 is TGTGCCACCAGCAGAGATCGCACAGGGGATGAGCAGTTCTTC.

The chain employs TRBV5-1 and TRBJ2-7; the match to TRBD2 covers 8 bases. CDR3 size: 15 residues. Per germline, CDR1 SGHRS and CDR2 YFSETQ. After removal of 4 bases from V and 8 bases from J, the junction contained 14 bases not matched to a gene. The CDR3 coding sequence is TGCGCCAGCAGCAGGGGCCAGGGGACTAGGACGCAGCAGTACTTC. It specifies CASSRGQGTRTQQYF.

The chain links TRBV5-1 to TRBJ2-1; 8 bases agree with TRBD1. The V and J ends lost 6 bases and 10 bases, in that order; junction bases with no gene match: 3. Germline V gene lookup returns CDR1 SGHRS and CDR2 YFSETQ. The CDR3 loop spans 11 amino acids. The DNA for the CDR3 is TGCGCCAGCACAGGGGGCCTCGAGCAGTTCTTC. This translates into CASTGGLEQFF.

The chain is built from TRBV6-5 and TRBJ2-7; 7 positions agree with TRBD1. Germline lookup yields CDR1 MNHEY and CDR2 SVGAGI. J gave up 3 bases and V 5 bases, and 7 bases lay outside the gene matches. The CDR3 sequence is 14 residues long. Here the CDR3 reads CASSPQGTHYEQYF. The CDR3 DNA reads as TGTGCCAGCAGTCCACAGGGGACCCACTACGAGCAGTACTTC.

The gene calls are TRBV7-9 and TRBJ1-1; D is possibly TRBD1 (5 bases). Per the germline V gene, CDR1 is SEHNR and CDR2 is FQNEAQ (reference sequence). CDR3 size: 14 residues. V was shortened by 5 bases and J by 1 base, with 11 bases between the two germline ends. CDR3 protein: CASSEAGQNTEAFF. CDR3 bases: TGTGCCAGCAGCGAGGCAGGGCAGAACACTGAAGCTTTCTTT.

The chain combines TRBV7-6 with TRBJ2-1; 9 positions match TRBD1. After removal of 5 bases from V and 5 bases from J, the junction contained 7 bases not matched to a gene. Germline-derived CDR1 and CDR2 are SGHVS and FNYEAQ. This CDR3 is 15 amino acids long. The CDR3 here is CASSRGQGKNNEQFF. The CDR3 DNA sequence: TGTGCCAGCAGCCGGGGACAGGGCAAAAACAATGAGCAGTTCTTC.

J is TRBJ2-7 and V is TRBV4-1; D is undetermined. Germline CDR1 and CDR2: MGHRA and YSYEKL. Trimming took 1 base from V and 0 from J, leaving 7 bases between them. The CDR3 length is 14 residues. CDR3 sequence reads: CASSQGQRSYEQYF. The CDR3 DNA sequence: TGCGCCAGCAGCCAAGGGCAGCGCTCCTACGAGCAGTACTTC.